This T cell receptor beta chain was profiled in a study of tumor-infiltrating lymphocytes in oesophageal squamous cell carcinoma. The V gene lost 1 base and the J gene lost 2 bases, with 10 bases spanning the gap. The germline gives CDR1 SGHDT, CDR2 YYEEEE. The CDR3 is 16 amino acids. TCRdb itself ran the PCR reads through MiXCR, one entry per CDR3 protein. Of some 10,000 distinct CDR3 sequences in the sample, around three fifths were seen once. This chain uses TRBV5-6 with TRBJ2-6; D possibly corresponds to TRBD2 (6 bases). The sample taken for sequencing was esophageal tumor tissue. The source of this sequence is a male donor with esophageal squamous cell carcinoma. The CDR3 sequence: CASSLPGGTGANVLTF. CDR3 in DNA: TGTGCCAGCAGCTTGCCCGGGGGTACTGGGGCCAACGTCCTGACTTTC. The whole variable domain, remainder taken from reference TRBV5-6 and TRBJ2-6, is DAGVTQSPTHLIKTRGQQVTLRCSPKSGHDTVSWYQQALGQGPQFIFQYYEEEERQRGNFPDRFSGHQFPNYSSELNVNALLLGDSALYLCASSLPGGTGANVLTFGAGSRLTVL.